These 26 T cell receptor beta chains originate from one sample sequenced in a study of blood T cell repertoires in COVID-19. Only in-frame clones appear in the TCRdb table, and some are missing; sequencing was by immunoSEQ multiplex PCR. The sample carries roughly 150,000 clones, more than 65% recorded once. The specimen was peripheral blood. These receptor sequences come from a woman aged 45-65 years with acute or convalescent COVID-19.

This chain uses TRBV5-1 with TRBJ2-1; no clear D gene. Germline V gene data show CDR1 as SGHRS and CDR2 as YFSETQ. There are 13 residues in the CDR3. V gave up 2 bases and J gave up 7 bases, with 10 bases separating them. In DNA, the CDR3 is TGCGCCAGCAGCTTTCGCGCGGCGAATGAGCAGTTCTTC. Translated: CASSFRAANEQFF.

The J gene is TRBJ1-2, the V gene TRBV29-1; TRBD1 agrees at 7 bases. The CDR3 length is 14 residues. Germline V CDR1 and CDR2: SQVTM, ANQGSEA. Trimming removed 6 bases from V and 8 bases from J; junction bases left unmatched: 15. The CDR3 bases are TGCAGCGTCGGAGACAGGGCGCTAACTCGCGGCTACACCTTC. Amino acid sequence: CSVGDRALTRGYTF.

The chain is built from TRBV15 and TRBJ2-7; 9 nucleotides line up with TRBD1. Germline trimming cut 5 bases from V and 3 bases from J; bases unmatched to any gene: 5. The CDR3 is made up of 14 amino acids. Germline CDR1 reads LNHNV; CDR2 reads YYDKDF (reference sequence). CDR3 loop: CATSGDRVHYEQYF. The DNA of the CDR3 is TGTGCCACCAGCGGGGACAGGGTCCACTACGAGCAGTACTTC.

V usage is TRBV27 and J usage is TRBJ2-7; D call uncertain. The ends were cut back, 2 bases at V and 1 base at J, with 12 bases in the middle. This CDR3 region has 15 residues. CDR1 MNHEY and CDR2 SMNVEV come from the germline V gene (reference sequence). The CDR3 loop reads CASSLRPGRSYEQYF. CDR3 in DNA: TGTGCCAGCAGTTTAAGGCCGGGTCGATCCTACGAGCAGTACTTC.

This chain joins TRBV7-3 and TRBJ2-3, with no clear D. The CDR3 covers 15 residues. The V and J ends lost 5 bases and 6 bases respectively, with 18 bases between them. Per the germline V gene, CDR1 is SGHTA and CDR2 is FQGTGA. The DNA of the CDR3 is TGTGCCAGCAGCCCGGAGAGATCTCGGTTTGATACGCAGTATTTT. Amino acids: CASSPERSRFDTQYF.

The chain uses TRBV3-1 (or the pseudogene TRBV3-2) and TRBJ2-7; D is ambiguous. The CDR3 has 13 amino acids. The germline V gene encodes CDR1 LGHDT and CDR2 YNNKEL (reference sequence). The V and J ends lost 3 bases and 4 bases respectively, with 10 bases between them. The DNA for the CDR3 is TGTGCCAGCAGCCATGATAGCAATTACGAGCAGTACTTC. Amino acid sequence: CASSHDSNYEQYF.

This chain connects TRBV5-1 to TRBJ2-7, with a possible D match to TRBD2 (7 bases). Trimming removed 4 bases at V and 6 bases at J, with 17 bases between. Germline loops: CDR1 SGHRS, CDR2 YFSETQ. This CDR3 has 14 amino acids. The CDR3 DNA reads TGCGCCAGCAGCGTCCGGGGGGACACCCCCGAGCAGTACTTC. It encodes CASSVRGDTPEQYF.

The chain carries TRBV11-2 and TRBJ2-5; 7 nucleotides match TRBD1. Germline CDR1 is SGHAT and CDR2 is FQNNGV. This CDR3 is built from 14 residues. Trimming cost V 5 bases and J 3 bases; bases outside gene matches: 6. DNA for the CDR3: TGTGCCAGCAGCCGAGGGACAGCAAAAGAGACCCAGTACTTC. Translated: CASSRGTAKETQYF.

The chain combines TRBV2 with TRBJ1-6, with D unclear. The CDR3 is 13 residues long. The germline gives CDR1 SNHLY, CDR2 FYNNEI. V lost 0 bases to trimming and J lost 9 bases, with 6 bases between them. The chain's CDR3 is CASSEATSSPLHF. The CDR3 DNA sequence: TGTGCCAGCAGTGAAGCGACTTCTTCACCCCTCCACTTT.

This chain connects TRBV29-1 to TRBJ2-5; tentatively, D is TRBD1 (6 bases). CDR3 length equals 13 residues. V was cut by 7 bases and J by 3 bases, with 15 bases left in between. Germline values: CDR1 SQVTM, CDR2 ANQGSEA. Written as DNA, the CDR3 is TGCAGCGCCCGCCCCTGGACAGAAGAGACCCAGTACTTC. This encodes CSARPWTEETQYF.

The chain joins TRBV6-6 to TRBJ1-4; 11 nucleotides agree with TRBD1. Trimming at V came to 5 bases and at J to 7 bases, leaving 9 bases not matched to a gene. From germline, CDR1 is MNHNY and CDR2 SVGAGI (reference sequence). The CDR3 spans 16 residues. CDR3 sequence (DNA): TGTGCCAGCAGTCGTCTGAGGGACAGGGGGATTGAAAAACTGTTTTTT. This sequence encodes CASSRLRDRGIEKLFF.

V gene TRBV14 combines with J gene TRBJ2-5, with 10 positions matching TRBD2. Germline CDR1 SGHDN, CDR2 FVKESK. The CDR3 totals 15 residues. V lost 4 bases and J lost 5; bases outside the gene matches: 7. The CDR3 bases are TGTGCCAGCAGCCCTAAGCGGGGGGGCTGGGAGACCCAGTACTTC. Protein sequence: CASSPKRGGWETQYF. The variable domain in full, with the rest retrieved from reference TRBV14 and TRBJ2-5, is EAGVTQFPSHSVIEKGQTVTLRCDPISGHDNLYWYRRVMGKEIKFLLHFVKESKQDESGMPNNRFLAERTGGTYSTLKVQPAELEDSGVYFCASSPKRGGWETQYFGPGTRLLVL.

The CDR3 sequence: CASSHLSPNRVLGSGELFF. In DNA, the CDR3 is TGCGCCAGCAGCCACCTATCCCCTAACAGGGTTTTAGGTTCCGGGGAGCTGTTTTTT. The rearrangement joins TRBV4-3 to TRBJ2-2; D might be TRBD1 (6 bases). The V end lost 3 bases, the J end lost 6 bases, and 26 bases lay between the germline ends. Germline V gene sequence: CDR1 LGHNA, CDR2 YSLEER. This CDR3 is built from 19 residues.

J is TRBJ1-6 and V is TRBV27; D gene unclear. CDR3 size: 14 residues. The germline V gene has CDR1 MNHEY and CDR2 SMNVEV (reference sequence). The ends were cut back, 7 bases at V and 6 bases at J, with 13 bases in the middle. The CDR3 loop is CASTPGVSNSPLHF. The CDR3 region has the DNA TGTGCCAGCACCCCCGGGGTTAGTAATTCACCCCTCCACTTT.

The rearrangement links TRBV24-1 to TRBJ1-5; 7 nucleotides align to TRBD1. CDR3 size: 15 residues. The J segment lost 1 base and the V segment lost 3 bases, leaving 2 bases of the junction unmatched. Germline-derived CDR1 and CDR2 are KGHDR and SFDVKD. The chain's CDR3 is CATSDRGQSNQPQHF. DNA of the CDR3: TGTGCCACCAGTGATCGGGGACAGAGCAATCAGCCCCAGCATTTT.

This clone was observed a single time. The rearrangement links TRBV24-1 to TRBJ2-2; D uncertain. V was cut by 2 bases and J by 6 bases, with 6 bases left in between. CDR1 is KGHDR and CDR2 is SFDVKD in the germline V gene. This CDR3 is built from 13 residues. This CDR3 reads CATSDSMSGELFF. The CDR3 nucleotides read TGTGCCACCAGTGATTCTATGTCCGGGGAGCTGTTTTTT.

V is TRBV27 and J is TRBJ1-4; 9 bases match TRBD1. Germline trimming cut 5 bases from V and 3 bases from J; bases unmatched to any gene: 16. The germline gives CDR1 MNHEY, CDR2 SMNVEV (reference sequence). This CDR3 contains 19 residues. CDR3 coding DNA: TGTGCCAGCAGTCCGTCCTACAGGGGGCTGGGTTGGTCTAATGAAAAACTGTTTTTT. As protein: CASSPSYRGLGWSNEKLFF.

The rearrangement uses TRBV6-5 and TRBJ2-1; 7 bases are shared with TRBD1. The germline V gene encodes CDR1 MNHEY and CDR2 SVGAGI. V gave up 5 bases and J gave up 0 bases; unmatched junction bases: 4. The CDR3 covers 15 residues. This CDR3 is CASSKTGYSYNEQFF. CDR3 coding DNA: TGTGCCAGCAGTAAGACAGGGTACTCCTACAATGAGCAGTTCTTC.

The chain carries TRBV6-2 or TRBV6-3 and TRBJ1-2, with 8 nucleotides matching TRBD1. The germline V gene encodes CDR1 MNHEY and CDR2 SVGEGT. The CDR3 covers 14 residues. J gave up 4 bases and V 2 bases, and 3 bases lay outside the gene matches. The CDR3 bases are TGTGCCAGCAGTTACGGGGGACAGGCCTATGGCTACACCTTC. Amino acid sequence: CASSYGGQAYGYTF.

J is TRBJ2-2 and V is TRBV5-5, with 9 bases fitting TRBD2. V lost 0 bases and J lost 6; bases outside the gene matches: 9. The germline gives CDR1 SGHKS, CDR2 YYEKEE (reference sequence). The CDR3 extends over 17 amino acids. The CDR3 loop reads CASSLAPSGRSPGELFF. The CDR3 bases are TGTGCCAGCAGCTTGGCCCCAAGCGGGAGGTCCCCCGGGGAGCTGTTTTTT.

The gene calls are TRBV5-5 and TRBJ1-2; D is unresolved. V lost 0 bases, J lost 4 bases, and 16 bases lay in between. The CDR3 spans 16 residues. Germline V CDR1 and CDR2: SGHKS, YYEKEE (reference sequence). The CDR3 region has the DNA TGTGCCAGCAGCTTGGGGCAGCTTGCAGGTGGCTATGGCTACACCTTC. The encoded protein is CASSLGQLAGGYGYTF.

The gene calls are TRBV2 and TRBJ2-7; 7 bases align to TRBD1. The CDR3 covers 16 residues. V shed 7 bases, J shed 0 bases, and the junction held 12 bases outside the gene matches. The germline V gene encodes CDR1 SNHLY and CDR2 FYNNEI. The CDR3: CASTDPGTVSSYEQYF. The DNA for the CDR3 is TGTGCCAGCACCGATCCCGGGACAGTGAGCTCCTACGAGCAGTACTTC.

CDR3 protein: CAISEGGRDQPQHF. The CDR3 DNA reads TGTGCCATCAGTGAAGGGGGAAGGGATCAGCCCCAGCATTTT. The V and J genes are TRBV10-3 and TRBJ1-5; D may be TRBD1 (6 bases). The V end lost 3 bases, the J end lost 5 bases, and 11 bases lay between the germline ends. CDR1 and CDR2 (germline): ENHRY, SYGVKD. This CDR3 has 14 amino acids.

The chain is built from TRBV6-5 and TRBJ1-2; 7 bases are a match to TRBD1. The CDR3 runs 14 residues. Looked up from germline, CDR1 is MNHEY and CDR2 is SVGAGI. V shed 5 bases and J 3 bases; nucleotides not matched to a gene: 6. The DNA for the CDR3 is TGTGCCAGCAGTCCACAGGGGATTTACTATGGCTACACCTTC. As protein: CASSPQGIYYGYTF.

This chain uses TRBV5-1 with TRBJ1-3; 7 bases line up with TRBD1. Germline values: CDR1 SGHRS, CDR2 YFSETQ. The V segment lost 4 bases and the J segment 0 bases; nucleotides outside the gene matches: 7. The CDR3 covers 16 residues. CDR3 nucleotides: TGCGCCAGCAGCGCGAAGGGACAGCTCTCTGGAAACACCATATATTTT. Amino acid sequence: CASSAKGQLSGNTIYF.

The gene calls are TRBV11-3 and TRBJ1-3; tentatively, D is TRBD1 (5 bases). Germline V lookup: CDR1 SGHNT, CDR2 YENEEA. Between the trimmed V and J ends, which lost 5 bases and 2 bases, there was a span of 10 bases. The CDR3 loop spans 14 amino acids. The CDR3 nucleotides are TGTGCCAGCAGCACTCAGGGAACTGGAAACACCATATATTTT. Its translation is CASSTQGTGNTIYF.